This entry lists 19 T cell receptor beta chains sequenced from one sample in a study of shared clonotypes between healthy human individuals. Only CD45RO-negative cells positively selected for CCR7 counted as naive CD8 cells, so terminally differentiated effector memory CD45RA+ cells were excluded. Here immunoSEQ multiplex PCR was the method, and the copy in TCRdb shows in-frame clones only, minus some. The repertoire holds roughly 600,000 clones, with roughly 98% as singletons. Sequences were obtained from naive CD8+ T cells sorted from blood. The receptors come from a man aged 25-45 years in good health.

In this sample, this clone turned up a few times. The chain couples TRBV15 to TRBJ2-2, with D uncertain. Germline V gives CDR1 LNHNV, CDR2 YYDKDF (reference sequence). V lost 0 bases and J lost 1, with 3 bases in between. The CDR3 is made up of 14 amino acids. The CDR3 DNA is TGTGCCACCAGCAGAGATCAGAACACCGGGGAGCTGTTTTTT. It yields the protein CATSRDQNTGELFF.

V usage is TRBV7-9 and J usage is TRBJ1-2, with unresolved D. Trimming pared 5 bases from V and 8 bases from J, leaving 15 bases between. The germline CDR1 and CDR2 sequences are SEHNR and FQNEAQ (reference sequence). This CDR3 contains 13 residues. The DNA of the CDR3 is TGTGCCAGCAGCCTAGGGCCCCTTGGGGGCTACACCTTC. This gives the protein CASSLGPLGGYTF.

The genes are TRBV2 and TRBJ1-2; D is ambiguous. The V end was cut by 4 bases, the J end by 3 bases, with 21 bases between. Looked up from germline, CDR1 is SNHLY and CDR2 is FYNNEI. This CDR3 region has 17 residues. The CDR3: CASSVSQMKMIDYGYTF. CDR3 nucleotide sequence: TGTGCCAGCAGTGTCAGTCAGATGAAGATGATCGACTATGGCTACACCTTC. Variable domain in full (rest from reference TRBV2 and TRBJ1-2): EPEVTQTPSHQVTQMGQEVILRCVPISNHLYFYWYRQILGQKVEFLVSFYNNEISEKSEIFDDQFSVERPDGSNFTLKIRSTKLEDSAMYFCASSVSQMKMIDYGYTFGSGTRLTVV.

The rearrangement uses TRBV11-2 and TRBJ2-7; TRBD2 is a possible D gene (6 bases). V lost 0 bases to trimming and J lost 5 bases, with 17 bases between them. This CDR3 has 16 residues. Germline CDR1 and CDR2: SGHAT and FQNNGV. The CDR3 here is CASSLDGLAEVDEQYF. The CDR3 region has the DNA TGTGCCAGCAGCTTAGATGGGTTAGCGGAAGTCGACGAGCAGTACTTC. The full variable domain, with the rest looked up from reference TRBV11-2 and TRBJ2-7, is EAGVAQSPRYKIIEKRQSVAFWCNPISGHATLYWYQQILGQGPKLLIQFQNNGVVDDSQLPKDRFSAERLKGVDSTLKIQPAKLEDSAVYLCASSLDGLAEVDEQYFGPGTRLTVT.

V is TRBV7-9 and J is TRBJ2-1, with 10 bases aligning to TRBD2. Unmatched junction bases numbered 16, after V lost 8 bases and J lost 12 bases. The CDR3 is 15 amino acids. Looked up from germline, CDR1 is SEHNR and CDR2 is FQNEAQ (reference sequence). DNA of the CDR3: TGTGCCAGCGCCTACCGACTAGCGGGCGATGATGTGCAGTTCTTC. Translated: CASAYRLAGDDVQFF.

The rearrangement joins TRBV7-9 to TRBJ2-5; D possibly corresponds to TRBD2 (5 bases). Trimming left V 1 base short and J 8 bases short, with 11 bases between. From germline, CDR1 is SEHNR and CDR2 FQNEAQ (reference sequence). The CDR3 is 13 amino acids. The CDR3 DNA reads TGTGCCAGCAGCTTAGAACTAGTAGAAACCCAGTACTTC. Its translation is CASSLELVETQYF.

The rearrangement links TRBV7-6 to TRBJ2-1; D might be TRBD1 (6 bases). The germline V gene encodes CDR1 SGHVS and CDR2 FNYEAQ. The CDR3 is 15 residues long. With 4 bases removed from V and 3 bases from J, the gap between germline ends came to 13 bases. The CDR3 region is CASSSGQFVYNEQFF. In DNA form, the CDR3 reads TGTGCCAGCAGCTCAGGACAGTTTGTCTACAATGAGCAGTTCTTC.

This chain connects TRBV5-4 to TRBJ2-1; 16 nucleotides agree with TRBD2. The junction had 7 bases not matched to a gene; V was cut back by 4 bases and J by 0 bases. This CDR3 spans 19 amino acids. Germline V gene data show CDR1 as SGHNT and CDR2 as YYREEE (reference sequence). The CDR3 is CASSPGLAGGGPSYNEQFF. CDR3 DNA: TGTGCCAGCAGCCCGGGACTAGCGGGAGGGGGACCCTCCTACAATGAGCAGTTCTTC.

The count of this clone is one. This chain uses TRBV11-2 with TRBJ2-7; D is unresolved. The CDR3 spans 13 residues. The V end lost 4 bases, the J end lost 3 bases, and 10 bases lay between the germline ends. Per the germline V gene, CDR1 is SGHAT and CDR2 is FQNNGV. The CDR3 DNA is TGTGCCAGCAGCTACGGTTCCAACTACGAGCAGTACTTC. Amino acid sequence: CASSYGSNYEQYF.

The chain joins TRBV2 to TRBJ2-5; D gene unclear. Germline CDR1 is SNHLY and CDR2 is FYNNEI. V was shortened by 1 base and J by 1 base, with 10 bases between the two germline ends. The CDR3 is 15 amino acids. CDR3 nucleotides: TGTGCCAGCAGTGAAGGGCAGCATATCCAAGAGACCCAGTACTTC. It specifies CASSEGQHIQETQYF.

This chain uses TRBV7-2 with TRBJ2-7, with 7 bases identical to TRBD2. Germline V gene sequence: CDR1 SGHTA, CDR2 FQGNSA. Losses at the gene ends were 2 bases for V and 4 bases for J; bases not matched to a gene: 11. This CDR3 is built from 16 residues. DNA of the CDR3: TGTGCCAGCAGCTTAAATGCCGGGAGGATTTTATACGAGCAGTACTTC. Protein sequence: CASSLNAGRILYEQYF.

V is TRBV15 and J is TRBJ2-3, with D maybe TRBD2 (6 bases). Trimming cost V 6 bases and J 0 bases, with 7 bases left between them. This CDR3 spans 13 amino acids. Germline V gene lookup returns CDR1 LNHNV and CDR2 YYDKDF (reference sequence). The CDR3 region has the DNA TGTGCCACCAGGGCGGGAAGCACAGATACGCAGTATTTT. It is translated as CATRAGSTDTQYF.

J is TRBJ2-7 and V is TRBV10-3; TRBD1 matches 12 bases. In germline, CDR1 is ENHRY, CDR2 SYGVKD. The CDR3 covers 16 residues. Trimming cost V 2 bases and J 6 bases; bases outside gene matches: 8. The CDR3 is CAISEPGQGALSEQYF. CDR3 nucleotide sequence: TGTGCCATCAGTGAGCCGGGACAGGGGGCTCTTTCCGAGCAGTACTTC.

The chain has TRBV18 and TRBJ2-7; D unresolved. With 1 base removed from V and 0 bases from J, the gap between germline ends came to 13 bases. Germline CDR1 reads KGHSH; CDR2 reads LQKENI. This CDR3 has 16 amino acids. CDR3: CASSPRFGESSYEQYF. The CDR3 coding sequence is TGTGCCAGCTCACCACGGTTCGGCGAGAGCTCCTACGAGCAGTACTTC.

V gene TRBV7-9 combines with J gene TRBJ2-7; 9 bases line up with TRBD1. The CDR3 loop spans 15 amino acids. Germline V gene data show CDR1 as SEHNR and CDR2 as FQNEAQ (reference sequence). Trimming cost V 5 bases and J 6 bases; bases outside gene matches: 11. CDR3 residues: CASSQAGTGIVEQYF. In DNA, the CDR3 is TGTGCCAGCAGCCAAGCCGGGACAGGGATTGTCGAGCAGTACTTC.

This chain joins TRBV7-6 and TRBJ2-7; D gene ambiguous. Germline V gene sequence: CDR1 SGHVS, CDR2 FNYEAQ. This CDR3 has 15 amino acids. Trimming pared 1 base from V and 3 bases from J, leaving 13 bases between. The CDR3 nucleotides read TGTGCCAGCAGCTTAGGGAGAGTAGGGCACTACGAGCAGTACTTC. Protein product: CASSLGRVGHYEQYF. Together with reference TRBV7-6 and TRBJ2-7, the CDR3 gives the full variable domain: GAGVSQSPRYKVTKRGQDVALRCDPISGHVSLYWYRQALGQGPEFLTYFNYEAQQDKSGLPNDRFSAERPEGSISTLTIQRTEQRDSAMYRCASSLGRVGHYEQYFGPGTRLTVT.

CDR3 coding DNA: TGTGCCTGGAGCGAAGGTCCCTCGTCAGAACCCCAGCATTTT. Its translation: CAWSEGPSSEPQHF. This rearrangement joins TRBV30 to TRBJ1-5; no reliable D call. V lost 3 bases to trimming and J lost 10 bases, with 19 bases between them. The germline gives CDR1 GTSNPN, CDR2 SVGIG (reference sequence). The CDR3 sequence is 14 residues long.

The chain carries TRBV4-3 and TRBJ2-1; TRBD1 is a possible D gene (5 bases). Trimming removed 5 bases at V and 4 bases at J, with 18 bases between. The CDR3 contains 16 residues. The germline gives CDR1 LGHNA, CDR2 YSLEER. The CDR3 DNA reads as TGCGCCAGCAGCGCTAGTGTTGGGCAGGGATACAATGAGCAGTTCTTC. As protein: CASSASVGQGYNEQFF.

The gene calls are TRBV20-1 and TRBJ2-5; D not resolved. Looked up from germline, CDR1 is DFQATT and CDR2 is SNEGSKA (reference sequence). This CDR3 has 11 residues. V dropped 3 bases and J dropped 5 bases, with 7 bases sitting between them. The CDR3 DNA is TGCAGTGCTAGGGTTAGGGAGACCCAGTACTTC. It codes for CSARVRETQYF.